The TCR beta chain described here comes from a study of control samples from healthy donors and cancer patients (dated by TCRdb to about 2020). Trimming removed 5 bases from V and 3 bases from J; the gene matches leave 5 bases unexplained. Based on the germline V gene, the CDR1 and CDR2 sequences are SNHLY and FYNNEI. From cysteine to phenylalanine, the CDR3 is 14 amino acids long. Here the CDR3 DNA is all that survives: 42 bases in frame from base 1. Libraries were made using the immunoSEQ multiplex PCR assay. Imported from immuneACCESS, the table was reduced by TCRdb to in-frame sequences with V and J called. These copies leave out some clones; in studies compared against another copy, an unresolved V gene accounts for under half, and the cause of the remainder is not known. A total of 150,000 or so clones appear in this sample, around 94% of them only once. The biggest ten clones account for around 12% of the sample.

As regards this clone: Its antigen is still unknown. Per-base quality was not reported, and no clone a single base away is much larger than it.

Recombination joined TRBV2 with TRBJ2-3; the central 7 bases match TRBD2. The TCR comes from a man between 40 and 49 years old in good health. The sequenced sample consisted of blood. The base sequence is TGTGCCAGCAGTAGCCCCGGGGGGACAGATACGCAGTATTTT. Its translation is CASSSPGGTDTQYF.